This T cell receptor beta chain was observed in a study of cytomegalovirus exposure and HLA in healthy donors. Whole-study context: The roughly 110 validation repertoires were reported in a later analysis to have been generated on the same platform as the roughly 720 first-cohort repertoires.

Sequencing was performed with immunoSEQ multiplex PCR; in TCRdb, only in-frame clones are kept and a portion is missing. The profile covers 230,000 or so clones, with about 91% appearing a single time and about 2.9% taken by the ten largest. CDR3 size: 14 residues. The V and J ends lost 6 bases and 2 bases respectively, with 11 bases between them. Looked up from germline, CDR1 is KGHSH and CDR2 is LQKENI. The sequencing sample was made of PBMCs. The receptor was derived from a woman between 18 and 30 years old in good health and CMV-seronegative. The gene calls are TRBV18 and TRBJ1-3; D call uncertain. CDR3 sequence (DNA): TGTGCCAGCTCTGTGGGCGACCCTGGAAACACCATATATTTT. Amino acid sequence: CASSVGDPGNTIYF.